This T cell receptor (beta chain) was recovered during a study of blood T cell repertoires in COVID-19. Background on the study: From T cells, B-cell-depleted T cells, or PBMCs came the material, which was cDNA or gDNA.

Profiled with immunoSEQ multiplex PCR; TCRdb holds only in-frame clones, not every one. This table holds about 170,000 clones, 85% to 90% found once. Patients at the Seattle site were enrolled during active infection and followed longitudinally. The CDR3 contains 14 residues. V gave up 4 bases and J gave up 8 bases, with 15 bases separating them. Germline CDR1 SGHDN, CDR2 FVKESK. The sequence came from a man in his fifties or sixties with COVID-19, enrolled during active disease. The sequencing input was peripheral blood. The rearrangement links TRBV14 to TRBJ2-1; the D is unclear. Here the CDR3 reads CASSRMRSTHEQFF. The CDR3 bases are TGTGCCAGCAGCCGCATGAGATCCACCCATGAGCAGTTCTTC.